The 30 T cell receptor beta chains presented below share a single source sample, sequenced in a study of cytomegalovirus exposure and HLA in healthy donors. With 60 Vbeta and 13 Jbeta primers, the PCR was carried out. Clones were sequenced by immunoSEQ multiplex PCR, and TCRdb holds only the in-frame ones, with some missing. The table includes 150,000 or so clones, about 77% detected once. Sequenced input: PBMCs. These receptor sequences come from a male donor in good health and CMV-seronegative.

The gene calls are TRBV18 and TRBJ1-5; 7 bases are a match to TRBD1. Trimming cost V 0 bases and J 5 bases; bases outside gene matches: 4. CDR1 and CDR2 from the germline V gene are KGHSH and LQKENI. This CDR3 contains 15 residues. The CDR3 sequence is CASSPPTGVDQPQHF. The CDR3 DNA follows: TGTGCCAGCTCACCACCAACAGGGGTTGATCAGCCCCAGCATTTT.

The V gene is TRBV29-1, the J gene TRBJ1-2; the match to TRBD1 covers 7 bases. The junction had 4 bases not matched to a gene; V was cut back by 6 bases and J by 0 bases. Germline values: CDR1 SQVTM, CDR2 ANQGSEA. This CDR3 has 13 residues. The CDR3 region has the DNA TGCAGCGTGGAGACAGGGACTAACTATGGCTACACCTTC. This codes for CSVETGTNYGYTF.

The rearrangement uses TRBV19 and TRBJ1-1; D is ambiguous. V was clipped by 3 bases and J by 0 bases, with 5 bases between them. The CDR3 runs to 13 residues. Germline assignment: CDR1 LNHDA and CDR2 SQIVND (reference sequence). The CDR3 bases are TGTGCCAGTAGTATCAACATGAACACTGAAGCTTTCTTT. Its translation: CASSINMNTEAFF.

This chain joins TRBV7-6 and TRBJ2-1, with D possibly being TRBD1 (5 bases). From germline, CDR1 is SGHVS and CDR2 FNYEAQ. The CDR3 contains 16 residues. V lost 6 bases and J lost 5, with 20 bases in between. The CDR3 sequence: CASSQGGHKGHNEQFF. The CDR3 DNA sequence: TGTGCCAGCAGTCAAGGCGGCCATAAGGGGCACAATGAGCAGTTCTTC.

This clone has only a few counts. The CDR3 reads CASSLQASGYNEQFF. For the CDR3, the DNA is TGCGCCAGCAGCTTGCAGGCTAGCGGATACAATGAGCAGTTCTTC. The chain carries TRBV5-1 and TRBJ2-1, with 7 bases fitting TRBD2. Germline V gene sequence: CDR1 SGHRS, CDR2 YFSETQ. V was clipped by 1 base and J by 4 bases; unmatched bases: 5. The CDR3 consists of 15 residues.

This chain connects TRBV7-2 to TRBJ2-5; the D gene is possibly TRBD1 (6 bases). Trimming removed 3 bases at V and 5 bases at J, with 10 bases between. Germline V gives CDR1 SGHTA, CDR2 FQGNSA. This CDR3 contains 13 residues. The DNA for the CDR3 is TGTGCCAGCAGCTTCAGGGGCGCGGAGACCCAGTACTTC. Encoded protein: CASSFRGAETQYF.

This clone has only one observation. The J gene is TRBJ2-2, the V gene TRBV11-2; a possible D gene is TRBD1 (6 bases). Per germline, CDR1 SGHAT and CDR2 FQNNGV. CDR3 length: 16 residues. The V gene lost 5 bases and the J gene lost 4 bases, with 17 bases spanning the gap. The CDR3, as DNA: TGTGCCAGCAGCGTTACCGGGACAAGGCTCACCGGGGAGCTGTTTTTT. Its protein is CASSVTGTRLTGELFF.

The chain uses TRBV7-2 and TRBJ2-7; D gene uncertain. V lost 1 base to trimming and J lost 0 bases, with 4 bases between them. The CDR3 runs to 13 residues. From germline, CDR1 is SGHTA and CDR2 FQGNSA. Here the CDR3 DNA reads TGTGCCAGCAGCTTAGACACCTCCTACGAGCAGTACTTC. It yields the protein CASSLDTSYEQYF.

This chain joins TRBV27 and TRBJ2-7, with no clear D. CDR1 MNHEY and CDR2 SMNVEV come from the germline V gene (reference sequence). This CDR3 comprises 14 residues. Trimming took 2 bases from V and 0 from J, leaving 8 bases between them. The CDR3 loop reads CASSLKMSSYEQYF. In nucleotides, the CDR3 is TGTGCCAGCAGTTTAAAAATGAGCTCCTACGAGCAGTACTTC.

This clone was picked up a small number of times. This chain joins TRBV6-4 and TRBJ2-3; 11 bases fit TRBD2. V shed 5 bases and J 1 base; nucleotides not matched to a gene: 2. The CDR3 contains 15 residues. Germline V CDR1 and CDR2: MRHNA, SNTAGT. The CDR3 loop is CASSLTSGGTDTQYF. CDR3 nucleotides: TGTGCCAGCAGTCTGACTAGCGGGGGCACAGATACGCAGTATTTT.

This clone came up a few times. The V call is TRBV4-2, the J call TRBJ2-7, with D maybe TRBD2 (6 bases). This CDR3 has 15 residues. V was clipped by 0 bases and J by 0 bases, with 9 bases between them. The V gene's germline CDR1 is LGHNA and CDR2 YNFKEQ. The DNA for the CDR3 is TGTGCCAGCAGCCAAGAGACCGGGGGCTCCTACGAGCAGTACTTC. The encoded protein is CASSQETGGSYEQYF.

This clone was counted between two and nine times. The CDR3 nucleotides are TGTGCCAGCTCACCACCATTTGGAGAGCTCACCTCTGGAAACACCATATATTTT. Translation gives CASSPPFGELTSGNTIYF. V and J are TRBV18 and TRBJ1-3; D is unclear. The V gene's germline CDR1 is KGHSH and CDR2 LQKENI. The CDR3 is 18 residues long. Trimming left V 0 bases short and J 0 bases short, with 15 bases between.

Only a few counts were recorded for this clone. V and J are TRBV5-4 and TRBJ1-1; D gene ambiguous. CDR1 is SGHNT and CDR2 is YYREEE in the germline V gene (reference sequence). The V gene lost 4 bases and the J gene lost 2 bases, with 21 bases spanning the gap. The CDR3 extends over 17 amino acids. This CDR3 reads CASSPAIGLGINTEAFF. In DNA form, the CDR3 reads TGTGCCAGCAGCCCCGCCATTGGACTGGGGATTAACACTGAAGCTTTCTTT.

This rearrangement joins TRBV7-3 to TRBJ2-1; 9 nucleotides match TRBD2. CDR3 length: 16 residues. V shed 5 bases and J 4 bases; nucleotides not matched to a gene: 9. CDR1 is SGHTA and CDR2 is FQGTGA in the germline V gene. CDR3 loop: CASSPFSGSDYNEQFF. CDR3 sequence (DNA): TGTGCCAGCAGCCCTTTTAGCGGGAGTGATTACAATGAGCAGTTCTTC.

The chain employs TRBV28 and TRBJ1-2; D may be TRBD1 (6 bases). The V and J ends lost 5 bases and 4 bases respectively, with 14 bases between them. Per the germline V gene, CDR1 is MDHEN and CDR2 is SYDVKM. The CDR3 loop spans 14 amino acids. Here the CDR3 DNA reads TGTGCCAGCAGTGGGGGCCGATGGGGCTATGGCTACACCTTC. It yields the protein CASSGGRWGYGYTF.

This chain joins TRBV19 and TRBJ1-5; 11 bases fit TRBD1. With 8 bases clipped from V and 7 bases from J, the junction kept 7 bases outside the gene matches. The CDR3 length is 14 residues. Germline V gives CDR1 LNHDA, CDR2 SQIVND (reference sequence). The CDR3 spells CASLDRGLGQPQHF. The DNA for the CDR3 is TGTGCCAGTTTGGACAGGGGGCTGGGGCAGCCCCAGCATTTT.

This clone has a handful of counts. The chain couples TRBV7-9 to TRBJ2-1, with 12 bases aligning to TRBD2. The CDR3 covers 19 residues. Trimming removed 5 bases from V and 0 bases from J; junction bases left unmatched: 11. Germline lookup yields CDR1 SEHNR and CDR2 FQNEAQ (reference sequence). CDR3 DNA: TGTGCCAGCAGCCCTCGACTAGCGGGGGCCGAAAGCTCCTACAATGAGCAGTTCTTC. As protein: CASSPRLAGAESSYNEQFF.

J is TRBJ1-2 and V is TRBV6-5; tentatively, D is TRBD1 (6 bases). This CDR3 is built from 13 residues. V shed 6 bases and J shed 8 bases, with 16 bases lying between them. The germline gives CDR1 MNHEY, CDR2 SVGAGI. The DNA for the CDR3 is TGTGCCAGCAGGTCCACAGGGACGAGGGGCTACACCTTC. It is translated as CASRSTGTRGYTF.

V gene TRBV6-1 combines with J gene TRBJ2-1, with 10 bases lining up with TRBD2. Germline V gene lookup returns CDR1 MNHNS and CDR2 SASEGT. The CDR3 spans 15 residues. Trimming cost V 2 bases and J 5 bases; bases outside gene matches: 3. CDR3 region: CASSEQAGGHNEQFF. DNA for the CDR3: TGTGCCAGCAGTGAACAAGCGGGGGGGCACAATGAGCAGTTCTTC.

A word on this clone: The sample contains more than one DNA sequence encoding this CDR3. The chain carries TRBV5-1 and TRBJ1-1; D call uncertain. The CDR3 length is 13 residues. Trimming removed 1 base at V and 2 bases at J, with 6 bases between. Germline lookup yields CDR1 SGHRS and CDR2 YFSETQ. The CDR3: CASSLTVNTEAFF. DNA of the CDR3: TGCGCCAGCAGCTTGACAGTTAACACTGAAGCTTTCTTT.

V is TRBV5-1 and J is TRBJ1-4; maybe TRBD1 (6 bases). CDR3 length: 16 residues. Germline V gene sequence: CDR1 SGHRS, CDR2 YFSETQ. Trimming removed 4 bases at V and 5 bases at J, with 18 bases between. For the CDR3, the DNA is TGCGCCAGCAGCCGACAACAGGGACCAGGGAATGAAAAACTGTTTTTT. Translating it yields CASSRQQGPGNEKLFF.

In DNA form, the CDR3 reads TGTGCCAGCAGTGAGCAGGGGTACACCGGGGAGCTGTTTTTT. Protein: CASSEQGYTGELFF. The chain joins TRBV25-1 to TRBJ2-2; D perhaps matches TRBD1 (6 bases). The CDR3 contains 14 residues. Trimming stripped 3 bases from V and 3 bases from J, with 8 bases between. Germline-derived CDR1 and CDR2 are MGHDK and SYGVNS.

In its sample, this clone was seen a few times. One end of the junction varies from germline; a read error may be responsible. The rearrangement links TRBV7-7 to TRBJ2-7; TRBD2 is a possible D gene (7 bases). Germline CDR1 SSHAT, CDR2 FNYEAQ (reference sequence). The CDR3 extends over 14 amino acids. The CDR3 DNA sequence: TGTGCTAGCAGCGCTGGGGGGGCCTCCTACGAGCAGTACTTC. Amino acid sequence: CASSAGGASYEQYF.

J is TRBJ2-7 and V is TRBV5-4; tentatively, D is TRBD2 (6 bases). With 4 bases removed from V and 0 bases from J, the gap between germline ends came to 11 bases. The CDR3 is 14 amino acids. The germline gives CDR1 SGHNT, CDR2 YYREEE (reference sequence). CDR3 sequence: CASSPGTGSYEQYF. The DNA of the CDR3 is TGTGCCAGCAGCCCCGGGACTGGCTCCTACGAGCAGTACTTC.

This sequence joins TRBV7-4 and TRBJ1-3; 7 nucleotides match TRBD1. With 5 bases clipped from V and 1 base from J, the junction kept 8 bases outside the gene matches. Germline values: CDR1 SGHVT, CDR2 SQSDAQ. The CDR3 covers 16 residues. The chain's CDR3 is CASSGRQGESGNTIYF. The CDR3 DNA reads TGTGCCAGCAGCGGGCGACAGGGAGAGTCTGGAAACACCATATATTTT.

This clone showed up just once. The germline gene is not matched at one end of the junction; a read error may be the cause. The chain links TRBV7-9 to TRBJ2-4, with a weak D call TRBD1 (6 bases). The germline gives CDR1 SEHNR, CDR2 FQNEAQ (reference sequence). The CDR3 has 16 amino acids. The chain's CDR3 is CASSLLQGPSKNSQYF. The CDR3, as DNA: TGTGCCAGCAGCTTATTACAGGGCCCATCCAAAAACAGTCAGTACTTC.

The gene calls are TRBV25-1 and TRBJ2-6; D perhaps matches TRBD1 (5 bases). The CDR3 has 15 residues. Looked up from germline, CDR1 is MGHDK and CDR2 is SYGVNS. V lost 0 bases to trimming and J lost 4 bases, with 7 bases between them. Here the CDR3 DNA reads TGTGCCAGCAGTGAATACAGGGCCGGGGCCAACGTCCTGACTTTC. It yields the protein CASSEYRAGANVLTF.

The chain is built from TRBV2 and TRBJ2-7; TRBD2 aligns across 10 bases. CDR3 size: 15 residues. V was pared by 6 bases and J by 11 bases, with 16 bases of the junction left unmatched. CDR1 and CDR2 from the germline V gene are SNHLY and FYNNEI. CDR3 in DNA: TGTGCCAGCAGGTCGGAGAGCGGGAGGGCGGGAGAAAAGTACTTC. Encoded protein: CASRSESGRAGEKYF.

This chain joins TRBV7-6 and TRBJ2-1; tentative D call: TRBD1 (5 bases). V lost 6 bases and J 8 bases, leaving 14 bases between the germline ends. CDR3 length: 13 residues. Germline-derived CDR1 and CDR2 are SGHVS and FNYEAQ. CDR3: CASRPGPGYEQFF. The CDR3, as DNA: TGTGCCAGCAGACCTGGCCCAGGGTATGAGCAGTTCTTC.

As concerns this clone: The identical CDR3 is also encoded by other nucleotide sequences in the sample. The genes are TRBV6-5 and TRBJ1-5, with D tentatively TRBD1 (6 bases). Germline CDR1 and CDR2: MNHEY and SVGAGI. The CDR3 has 11 amino acids. V gave up 8 bases and J gave up 10 bases, with 12 bases separating them. CDR3 in amino acids: CASSQGGPQHF. The DNA for the CDR3 is TGTGCCAGCTCCCAAGGGGGTCCCCAGCATTTT.